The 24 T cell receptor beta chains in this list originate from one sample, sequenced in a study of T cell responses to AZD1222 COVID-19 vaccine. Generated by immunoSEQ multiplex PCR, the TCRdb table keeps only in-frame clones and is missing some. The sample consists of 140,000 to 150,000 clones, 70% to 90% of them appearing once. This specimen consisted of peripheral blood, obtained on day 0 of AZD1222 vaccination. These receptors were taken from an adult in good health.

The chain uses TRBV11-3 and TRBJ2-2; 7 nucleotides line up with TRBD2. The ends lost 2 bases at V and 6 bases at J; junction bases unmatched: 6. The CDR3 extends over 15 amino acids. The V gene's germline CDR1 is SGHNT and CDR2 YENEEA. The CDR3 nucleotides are TGTGCCAGCAGCTTAATGGGGGGGAAGGCCGGGGAGCTGTTTTTT. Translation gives CASSLMGGKAGELFF.

The CDR3 DNA follows: TGTGCCAGTAGTCTTATTCGAGCCCCGGGAAACATTCAGTACTTC. It is translated as CASSLIRAPGNIQYF. This sequence joins TRBV19 and TRBJ2-4, with D uncertain. CDR1 is LNHDA and CDR2 is SQIVND in the germline V gene (reference sequence). The CDR3 contains 15 residues. The germline V and J ends were trimmed by 5 bases and 6 bases, with 17 bases remaining between them.

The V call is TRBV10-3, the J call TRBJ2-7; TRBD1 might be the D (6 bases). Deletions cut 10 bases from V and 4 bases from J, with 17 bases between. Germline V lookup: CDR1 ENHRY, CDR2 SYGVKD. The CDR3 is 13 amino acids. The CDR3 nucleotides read TGTGCCACCGCCGGGACACCACCTTACGAGCAGTACTTC. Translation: CATAGTPPYEQYF.

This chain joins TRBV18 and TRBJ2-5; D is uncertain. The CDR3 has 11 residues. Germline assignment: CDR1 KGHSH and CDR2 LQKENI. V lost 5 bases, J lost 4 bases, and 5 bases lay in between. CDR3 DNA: TGTGCCAGCTCAGTTCGAGAGACCCAGTACTTC. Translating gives CASSVRETQYF.

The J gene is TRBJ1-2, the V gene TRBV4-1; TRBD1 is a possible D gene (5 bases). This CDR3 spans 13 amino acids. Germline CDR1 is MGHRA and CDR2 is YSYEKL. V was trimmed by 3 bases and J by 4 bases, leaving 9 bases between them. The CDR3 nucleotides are TGCGCCAGCAGCCAGACGGGGGTCTATGGCTACACCTTC. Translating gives CASSQTGVYGYTF.

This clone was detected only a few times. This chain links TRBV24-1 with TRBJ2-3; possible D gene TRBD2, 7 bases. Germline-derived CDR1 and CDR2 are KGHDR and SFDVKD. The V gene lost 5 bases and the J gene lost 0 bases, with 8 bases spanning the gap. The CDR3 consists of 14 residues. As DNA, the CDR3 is TGTGCCACCAGTGGGGGGGGCAGCACAGATACGCAGTATTTT. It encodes CATSGGGSTDTQYF.

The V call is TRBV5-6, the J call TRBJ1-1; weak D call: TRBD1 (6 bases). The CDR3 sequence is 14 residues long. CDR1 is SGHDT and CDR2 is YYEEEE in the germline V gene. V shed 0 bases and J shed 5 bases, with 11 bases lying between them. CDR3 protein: CASSLVWGRTEAFF. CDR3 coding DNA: TGTGCCAGCAGCTTGGTTTGGGGGCGAACTGAAGCTTTCTTT.

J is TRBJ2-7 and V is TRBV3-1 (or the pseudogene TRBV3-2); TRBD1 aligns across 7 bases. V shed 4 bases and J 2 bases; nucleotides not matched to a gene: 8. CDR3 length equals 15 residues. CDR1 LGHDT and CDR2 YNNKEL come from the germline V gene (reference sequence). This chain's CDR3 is CASSLYQDRPYEQYF. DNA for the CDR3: TGTGCCAGCAGCCTCTATCAGGACAGGCCCTACGAGCAGTACTTC.

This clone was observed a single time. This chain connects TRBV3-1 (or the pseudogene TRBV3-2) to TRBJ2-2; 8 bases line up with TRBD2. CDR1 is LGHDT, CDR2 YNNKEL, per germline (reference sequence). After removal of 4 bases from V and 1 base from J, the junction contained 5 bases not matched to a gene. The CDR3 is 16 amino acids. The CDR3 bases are TGTGCCAGCAGCCCTGGCACTAGCGGGAACACCGGGGAGCTGTTTTTT. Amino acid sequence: CASSPGTSGNTGELFF.

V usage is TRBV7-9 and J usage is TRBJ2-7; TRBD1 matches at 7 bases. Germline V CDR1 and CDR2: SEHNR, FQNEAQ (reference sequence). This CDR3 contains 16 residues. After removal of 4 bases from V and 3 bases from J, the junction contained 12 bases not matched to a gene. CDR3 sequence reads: CASSSPLDRNFYEQYF. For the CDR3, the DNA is TGTGCCAGCAGCTCCCCTCTGGACAGGAACTTCTACGAGCAGTACTTC.

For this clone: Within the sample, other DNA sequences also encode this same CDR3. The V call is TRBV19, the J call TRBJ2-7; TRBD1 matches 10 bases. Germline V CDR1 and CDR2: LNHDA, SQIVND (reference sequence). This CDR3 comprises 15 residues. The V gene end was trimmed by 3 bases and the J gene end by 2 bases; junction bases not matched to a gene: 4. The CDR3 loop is CASSIEDRGPYEQYF. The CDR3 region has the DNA TGTGCCAGTAGTATTGAAGACAGGGGGCCCTACGAGCAGTACTTC.

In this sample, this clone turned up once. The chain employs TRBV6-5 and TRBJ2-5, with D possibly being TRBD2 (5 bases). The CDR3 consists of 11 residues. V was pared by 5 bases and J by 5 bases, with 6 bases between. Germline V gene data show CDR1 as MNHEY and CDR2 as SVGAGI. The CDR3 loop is CASSPGETQYF. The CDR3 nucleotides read TGTGCCAGCAGTCCGGGGGAGACCCAGTACTTC.

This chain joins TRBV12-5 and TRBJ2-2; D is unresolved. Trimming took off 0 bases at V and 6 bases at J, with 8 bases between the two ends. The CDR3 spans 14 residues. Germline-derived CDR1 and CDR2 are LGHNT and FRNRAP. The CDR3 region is CASGLVPFPGELFF. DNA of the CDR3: TGTGCTAGTGGTTTGGTACCCTTTCCCGGGGAGCTGTTTTTT.

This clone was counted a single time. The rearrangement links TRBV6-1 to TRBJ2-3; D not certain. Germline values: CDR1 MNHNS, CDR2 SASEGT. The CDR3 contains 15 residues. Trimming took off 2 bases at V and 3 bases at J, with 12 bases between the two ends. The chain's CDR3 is CASSEFDIQTDTQYF. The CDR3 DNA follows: TGTGCCAGCAGTGAATTTGACATTCAAACAGATACGCAGTATTTT.

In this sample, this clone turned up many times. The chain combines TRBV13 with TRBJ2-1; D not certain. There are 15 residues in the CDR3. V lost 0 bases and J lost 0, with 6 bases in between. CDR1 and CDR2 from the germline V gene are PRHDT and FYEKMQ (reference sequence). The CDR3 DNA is TGTGCCAGCAGCTTAGGGACTGTCTCCTACAATGAGCAGTTCTTC. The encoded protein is CASSLGTVSYNEQFF.

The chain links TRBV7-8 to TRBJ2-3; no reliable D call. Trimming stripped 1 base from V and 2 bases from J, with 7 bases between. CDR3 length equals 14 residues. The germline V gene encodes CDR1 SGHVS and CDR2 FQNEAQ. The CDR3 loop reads CASSLDRYTDTQYF. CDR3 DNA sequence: TGTGCCAGCAGCTTAGATCGCTACACAGATACGCAGTATTTT.

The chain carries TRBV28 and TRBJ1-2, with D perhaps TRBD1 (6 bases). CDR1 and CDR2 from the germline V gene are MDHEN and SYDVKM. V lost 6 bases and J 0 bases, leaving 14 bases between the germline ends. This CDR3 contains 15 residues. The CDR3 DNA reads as TGTGCCAGCAGATACGGACAGCTGACTAACTATGGCTACACCTTC. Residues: CASRYGQLTNYGYTF.

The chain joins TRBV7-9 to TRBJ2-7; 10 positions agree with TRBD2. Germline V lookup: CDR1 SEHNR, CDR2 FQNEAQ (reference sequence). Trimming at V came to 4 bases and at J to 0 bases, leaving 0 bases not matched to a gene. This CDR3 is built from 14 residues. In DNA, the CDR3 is TGTGCCAGCAGCTCTAGCGGGAGCTCCTACGAGCAGTACTTC. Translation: CASSSSGSSYEQYF.

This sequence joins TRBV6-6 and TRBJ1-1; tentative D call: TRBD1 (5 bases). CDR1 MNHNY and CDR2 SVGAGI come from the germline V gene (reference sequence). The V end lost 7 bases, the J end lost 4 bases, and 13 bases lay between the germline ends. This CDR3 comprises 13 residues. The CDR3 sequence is CASKTGGVTEAFF. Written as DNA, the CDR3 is TGTGCCAGCAAAACCGGAGGGGTCACTGAAGCTTTCTTT.

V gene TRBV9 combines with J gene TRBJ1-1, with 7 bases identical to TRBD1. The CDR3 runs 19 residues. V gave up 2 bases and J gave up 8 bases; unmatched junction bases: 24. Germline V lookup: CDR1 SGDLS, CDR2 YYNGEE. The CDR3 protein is CASSVQPVVSLGGAVEAFF. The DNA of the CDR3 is TGTGCCAGCAGCGTCCAACCAGTCGTGTCTCTAGGGGGCGCTGTGGAAGCTTTCTTT.

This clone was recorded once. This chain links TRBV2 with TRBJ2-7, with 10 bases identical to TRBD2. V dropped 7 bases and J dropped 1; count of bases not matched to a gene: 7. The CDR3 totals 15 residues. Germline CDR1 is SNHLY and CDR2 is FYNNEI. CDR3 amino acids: CASTPGTSVSYEQYF. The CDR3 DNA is TGTGCCAGCACCCCCGGGACTAGCGTATCCTACGAGCAGTACTTC.

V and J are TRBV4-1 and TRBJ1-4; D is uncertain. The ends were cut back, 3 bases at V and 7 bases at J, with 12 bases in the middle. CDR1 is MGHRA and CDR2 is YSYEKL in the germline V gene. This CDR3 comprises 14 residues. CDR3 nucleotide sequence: TGCGCCAGCAGCCACACGTCGGGTGGTGAAAAACTGTTTTTT. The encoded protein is CASSHTSGGEKLFF.

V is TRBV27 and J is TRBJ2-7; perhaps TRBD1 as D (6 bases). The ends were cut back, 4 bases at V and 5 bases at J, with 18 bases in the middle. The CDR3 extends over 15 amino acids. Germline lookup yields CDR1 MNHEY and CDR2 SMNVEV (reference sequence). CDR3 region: CASSSYPTGPNEQYF. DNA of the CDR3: TGTGCCAGCAGTTCCTACCCCACAGGGCCCAACGAGCAGTACTTC.

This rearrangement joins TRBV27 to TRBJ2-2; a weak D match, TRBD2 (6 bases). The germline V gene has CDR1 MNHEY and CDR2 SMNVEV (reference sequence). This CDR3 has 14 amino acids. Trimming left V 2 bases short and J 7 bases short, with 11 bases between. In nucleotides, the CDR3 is TGTGCCAGCAGTTTAACGGGGGACCTCGGGGAGCTGTTTTTT. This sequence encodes CASSLTGDLGELFF.